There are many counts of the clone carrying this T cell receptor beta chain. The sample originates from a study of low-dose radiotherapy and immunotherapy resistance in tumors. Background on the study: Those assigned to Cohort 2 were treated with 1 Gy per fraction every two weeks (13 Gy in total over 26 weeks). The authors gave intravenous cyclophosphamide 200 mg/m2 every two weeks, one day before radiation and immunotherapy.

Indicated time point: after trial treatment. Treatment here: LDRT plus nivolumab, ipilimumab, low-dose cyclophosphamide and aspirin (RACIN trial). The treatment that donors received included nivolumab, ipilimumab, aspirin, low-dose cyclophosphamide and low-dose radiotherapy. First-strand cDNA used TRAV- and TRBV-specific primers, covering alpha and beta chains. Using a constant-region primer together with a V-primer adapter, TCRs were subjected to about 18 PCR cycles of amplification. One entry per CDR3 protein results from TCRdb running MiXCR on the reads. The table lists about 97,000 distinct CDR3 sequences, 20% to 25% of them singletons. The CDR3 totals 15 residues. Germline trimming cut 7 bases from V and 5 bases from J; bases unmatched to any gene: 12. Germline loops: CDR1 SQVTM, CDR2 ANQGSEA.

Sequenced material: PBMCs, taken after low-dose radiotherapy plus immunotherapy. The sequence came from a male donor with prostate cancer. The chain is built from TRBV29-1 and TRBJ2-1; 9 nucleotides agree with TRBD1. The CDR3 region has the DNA TGCAGCGCCGACCGGGACAGGGTGGGTGACAATGAGCAGTTCTTC. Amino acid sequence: CSADRDRVGDNEQFF.